The T cell receptor beta chain under discussion was sequenced for a study of blood T cell repertoires in COVID-19. Across the whole study: There were acute and convalescent COVID-19 samples, and they came from the United States, Italy and Spain. Sources were T cells, B-cell-depleted T cells, or PBMCs; the material itself was cDNA or gDNA.

Seattle's cohort entered during active infection and was followed longitudinally. Trimming took off 0 bases at V and 4 bases at J, with 10 bases between the two ends. The CDR3 spans 15 residues. Germline V gene sequence: CDR1 LGHDT, CDR2 YNNKEL (reference sequence). As handled by the study authors: Nucleated cell number was recorded as an estimate derived from reference gene primer amplification. Generated by immunoSEQ multiplex PCR, the TCRdb table keeps only in-frame clones and is missing some. That table supplies the V and J calls and clone size; D and trimming were determined from the DNA. Among roughly 170,000 clones listed, around 87% were seen once.

The receptor comes from a woman in her seventies with COVID-19, enrolled during active disease. This rearrangement joins TRBV3-1 (or the pseudogene TRBV3-2) to TRBJ2-1; TRBD1 is a possible D gene (5 bases). Material for sequencing was peripheral blood. The chain's CDR3 is CASSQDIGAYNEQFF. CDR3 coding DNA: TGTGCCAGCAGCCAAGACATAGGGGCGTACAATGAGCAGTTCTTC.